The 16 T cell receptor beta chains given below trace back to one sample, sequenced in a study of shared clonotypes between healthy human individuals. Generated by immunoSEQ multiplex PCR, the TCRdb table keeps only in-frame clones and is missing some. There are about a million clones in the sample; over 60% occur only once, and approximately 1.5% lies in the top ten. The sample taken for sequencing was memory CD4+ T cells sorted from blood. Regarding subset: CD45RA-negative fraction. The source of these receptors is a man between 18 and 35 years old in good health.

A word on this clone: The identical CDR3 is also encoded by other nucleotide sequences in the sample. The V and J genes are TRBV18 and TRBJ1-6, with unresolved D. Germline assignment: CDR1 KGHSH and CDR2 LQKENI. Trimming removed 3 bases from V and 8 bases from J, with 8 bases in between. The CDR3 sequence is 13 residues long. The CDR3 protein is CASSPVGDSPLHF. DNA for the CDR3: TGTGCCAGCTCACCCGTAGGTGATTCACCCCTCCACTTT.

This clone was observed once. This sequence joins TRBV2 and TRBJ2-7; possible D gene TRBD1, 6 bases. V was trimmed by 5 bases and J by 5 bases, leaving 19 bases between them. Germline V CDR1 and CDR2: SNHLY, FYNNEI. The CDR3 is 15 amino acids. The CDR3, as DNA: TGTGCCAGCAGTAGTCAGGGGCAGGTGACGAACGAGCAGTACTTC. Residues: CASSSQGQVTNEQYF.

The chain joins TRBV5-1 to TRBJ1-6, with 8 bases aligning to TRBD1. V lost 2 bases, J lost 7 bases, and 5 bases stayed unmatched. This CDR3 region has 15 residues. Germline CDR1 is SGHRS and CDR2 is YFSETQ. As DNA, the CDR3 is TGCGCCAGCAGCTTTGACAGGGGAGGGAATTCACCCCTCCACTTT. Protein product: CASSFDRGGNSPLHF. The entire variable domain, with the rest obtained from reference TRBV5-1 and TRBJ1-6, is as follows: KAGVTQTPRYLIKTRGQQVTLSCSPISGHRSVSWYQQTPGQGLQFLFEYFSETQRNKGNFPGRFSGRQFSNSRSEMNVSTLELGDSALYLCASSFDRGGNSPLHFGNGTRLTVT.

The genes are TRBV5-8 and TRBJ1-6; 9 bases map to TRBD1. CDR1 SGHTS and CDR2 YDEGEE come from the germline V gene. The junction had 16 bases not matched to a gene; V was cut back by 2 bases and J by 10 bases. This CDR3 has 18 amino acids. This CDR3 is CASSFYRTGGAGSSPLHF. In nucleotides, the CDR3 is TGTGCCAGCAGCTTTTATCGAACAGGGGGCGCAGGAAGCTCACCCCTCCACTTT. The complete variable domain, with remaining parts taken from reference TRBV5-8 and TRBJ1-6, reads EAGVTQSPTHLIKTRGQQATLRCSPISGHTSVYWYQQALGLGLQFLLWYDEGEERNRGNFPPRFSGRQFPNYSSELNVNALELEDSALYLCASSFYRTGGAGSSPLHFGNGTRLTVT.

The chain links TRBV30 to TRBJ2-3; 9 bases fit TRBD2. After removal of 4 bases from V and 2 bases from J, the junction contained 4 bases not matched to a gene. This CDR3 region has 14 residues. CDR1 GTSNPN and CDR2 SVGIG come from the germline V gene (reference sequence). CDR3 bases: TGTGCCTGGACCCAGCGGGGGGTCACAGATACGCAGTATTTT. As protein: CAWTQRGVTDTQYF.

This chain joins TRBV5-6 and TRBJ1-2; TRBD1 matches at 7 bases. Unmatched junction bases numbered 13, after V lost 4 bases and J lost 7 bases. Per germline, CDR1 SGHDT and CDR2 YYEEEE. The length of the CDR3 is 15 residues. CDR3: CASSPDPTGLIGYTF. In nucleotides, the CDR3 is TGTGCCAGCAGCCCGGACCCGACAGGGTTGATTGGCTACACCTTC.

This chain connects TRBV19 to TRBJ1-5, with D perhaps matching TRBD1 (5 bases). With 8 bases removed from V and 3 bases from J, the gap between germline ends came to 11 bases. Germline lookup yields CDR1 LNHDA and CDR2 SQIVND (reference sequence). This CDR3 is built from 13 residues. The CDR3 bases are TGTGCCAGTTCACAGGAGTTCAATCAGCCCCAGCATTTT. It translates to CASSQEFNQPQHF.

A word on this clone: Other DNA sequences in the sample encode the same CDR3. The chain has TRBV7-9 and TRBJ1-1; unclear D gene. The CDR3 extends over 13 amino acids. From germline, CDR1 is SEHNR and CDR2 FQNEAQ (reference sequence). The V and J ends lost 3 bases and 2 bases respectively, with 7 bases between them. This CDR3 reads CASSLRENTEAFF. The CDR3 DNA sequence: TGTGCCAGCAGCTTGAGGGAAAACACTGAAGCTTTCTTT. Together with reference TRBV7-9 and TRBJ1-1, the CDR3 gives the full variable domain: DTGVSQNPRHKITKRGQNVTFRCDPISEHNRLYWYRQTLGQGPEFLTYFQNEAQLEKSRLLSDRFSAERPKGSFSTLEIQRTEQGDSAMYLCASSLRENTEAFFGQGTRLTVV.

This clone was seen only a few times. This sequence joins TRBV11-3 and TRBJ2-2; the match to TRBD1 covers 9 bases. Trimming cost V 0 bases and J 6 bases; bases outside gene matches: 11. The CDR3 is 18 amino acids. Germline CDR1 SGHNT, CDR2 YENEEA. For the CDR3, the DNA is TGTGCCAGCAGCTTAGATCGGGGGGACAGGGAATTCTCCGGGGAGCTGTTTTTT. This sequence encodes CASSLDRGDREFSGELFF.

The rearrangement links TRBV7-9 to TRBJ2-5; maybe TRBD2 (6 bases). Germline V gives CDR1 SEHNR, CDR2 FQNEAQ (reference sequence). There are 17 residues in the CDR3. Trimming took 2 bases from V and 0 from J, leaving 16 bases between them. CDR3 loop: CASSLLGGPSYQETQYF. CDR3 nucleotides: TGTGCCAGCAGCTTACTCGGGGGACCTTCGTACCAAGAGACCCAGTACTTC.

The chain recombines TRBV6-5 with TRBJ2-5, with 7 bases that match TRBD1. The DNA end lines up better with TRBJ2-7; the J call may be wrong. Germline lookup yields CDR1 MNHEY and CDR2 SVGAGI. The CDR3 runs to 15 residues. CDR3 amino acids: CASSQRTGDSYEQYF. The CDR3 DNA follows: TGTGCCAGCAGCCAAAGGACAGGCGACTCCTACGAGCAGTACTTC.

This clone showed up just a few times. The rearrangement links TRBV10-3 to TRBJ2-1, with 8 bases aligning to TRBD2. V shed 4 bases, J shed 10 bases, and the junction held 9 bases outside the gene matches. The germline V gene encodes CDR1 ENHRY and CDR2 SYGVKD. The CDR3 spans 14 residues. This chain's CDR3 is CAISGGLANGEQFF. CDR3 in DNA: TGTGCCATCAGTGGAGGACTAGCCAATGGGGAGCAGTTCTTC.

This chain connects TRBV5-1 to TRBJ2-5; no firm D call. CDR1 SGHRS and CDR2 YFSETQ come from the germline V gene. Between the trimmed V and J ends, which lost 6 bases and 5 bases, there was a span of 11 bases. This CDR3 spans 12 amino acids. CDR3 in amino acids: CASTHGGETQYF. The CDR3 nucleotides read TGCGCCAGCACCCATGGCGGCGAGACCCAGTACTTC.

The table lists this clone with a count of one. V gene TRBV28 combines with J gene TRBJ2-7; 10 bases align to TRBD1. The CDR3 has 15 residues. The ends lost 4 bases at V and 3 bases at J; junction bases unmatched: 6. CDR1 MDHEN and CDR2 SYDVKM come from the germline V gene. The CDR3 DNA sequence: TGTGCCAGCAGTTGGCAGGGACAGGGGCGCTACGAGCAGTACTTC. Encoded protein: CASSWQGQGRYEQYF. Full variable domain (missing parts from reference TRBV28 and TRBJ2-7): DVKVTQSSRYLVKRTGEKVFLECVQDMDHENMFWYRQDPGLGLRLIYFSYDVKMKEKGDIPEGYSVSREKKERFSLILESASTNQTSMYLCASSWQGQGRYEQYFGPGTRLTVT.

The chain recombines TRBV5-1 with TRBJ1-5, with 7 bases identical to TRBD1. V trimming: 0 bases; J trimming: 6 bases; junction bases outside the gene matches: 6. Germline V lookup: CDR1 SGHRS, CDR2 YFSETQ. This CDR3 spans 15 amino acids. CDR3 loop: CASSLDDPGGQPQHF. The DNA for the CDR3 is TGCGCCAGCAGCTTGGACGACCCAGGGGGTCAGCCCCAGCATTTT.

The chain carries TRBV19 and TRBJ1-2; TRBD1 matches at 7 bases. This CDR3 comprises 14 residues. Trimming at V came to 6 bases and at J to 7 bases, leaving 11 bases not matched to a gene. Germline V gives CDR1 LNHDA, CDR2 SQIVND (reference sequence). The CDR3 DNA sequence: TGTGCCAGTAGAACGACAGGGTTGGATGGTGGCTACACCTTC. Translation gives CASRTTGLDGGYTF.